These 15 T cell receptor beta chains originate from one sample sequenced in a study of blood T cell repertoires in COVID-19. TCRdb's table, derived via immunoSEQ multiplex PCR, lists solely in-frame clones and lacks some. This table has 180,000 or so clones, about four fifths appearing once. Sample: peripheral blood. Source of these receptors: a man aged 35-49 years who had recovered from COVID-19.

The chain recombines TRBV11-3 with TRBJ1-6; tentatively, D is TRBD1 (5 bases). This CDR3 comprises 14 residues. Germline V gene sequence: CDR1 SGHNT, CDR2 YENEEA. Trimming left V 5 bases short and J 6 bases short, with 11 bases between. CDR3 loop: CASSAGRFNSPLHF. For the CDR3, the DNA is TGTGCCAGCAGCGCGGGACGCTTTAATTCACCCCTCCACTTT.

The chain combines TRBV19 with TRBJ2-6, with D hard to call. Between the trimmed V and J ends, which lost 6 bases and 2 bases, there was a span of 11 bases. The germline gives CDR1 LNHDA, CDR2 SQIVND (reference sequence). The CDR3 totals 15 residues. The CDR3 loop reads CASSHSPTGANVLTF. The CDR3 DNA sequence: TGTGCCAGTAGCCACTCCCCCACTGGGGCCAACGTCCTGACTTTC.

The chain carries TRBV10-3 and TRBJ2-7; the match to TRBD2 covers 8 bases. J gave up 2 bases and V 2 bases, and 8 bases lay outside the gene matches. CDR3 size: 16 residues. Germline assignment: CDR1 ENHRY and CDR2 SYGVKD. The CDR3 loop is CAISEGPSGGTYEQYF. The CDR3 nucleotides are TGTGCCATCAGTGAGGGTCCCAGCGGGGGAACCTACGAGCAGTACTTC.

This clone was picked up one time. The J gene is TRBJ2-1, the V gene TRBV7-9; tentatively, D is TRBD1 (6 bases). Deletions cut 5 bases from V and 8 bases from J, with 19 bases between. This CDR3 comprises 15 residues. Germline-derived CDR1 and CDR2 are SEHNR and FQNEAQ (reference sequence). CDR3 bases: TGTGCCAGCAGCCCTGGGAACAGGGTCTTCGATGAGCAGTTCTTC. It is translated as CASSPGNRVFDEQFF.

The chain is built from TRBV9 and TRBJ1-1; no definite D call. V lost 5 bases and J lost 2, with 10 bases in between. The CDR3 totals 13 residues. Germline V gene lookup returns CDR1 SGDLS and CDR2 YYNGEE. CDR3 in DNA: TGTGCCAGCAGTACTCAATCAAACACTGAAGCTTTCTTT. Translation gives CASSTQSNTEAFF.

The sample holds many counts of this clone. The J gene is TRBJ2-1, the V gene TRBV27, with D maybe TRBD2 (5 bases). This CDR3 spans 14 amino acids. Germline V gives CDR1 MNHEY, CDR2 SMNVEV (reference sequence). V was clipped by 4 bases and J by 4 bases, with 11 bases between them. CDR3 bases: TGTGCCAGCAGTTCGGGGATGGAGTACAATGAGCAGTTCTTC. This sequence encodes CASSSGMEYNEQFF.

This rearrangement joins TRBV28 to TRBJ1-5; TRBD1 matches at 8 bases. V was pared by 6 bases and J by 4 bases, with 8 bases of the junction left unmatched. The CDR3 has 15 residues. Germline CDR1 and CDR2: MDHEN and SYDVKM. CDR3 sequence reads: CASSSDRGKNQPQHF. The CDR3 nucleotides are TGTGCCAGCAGCTCAGACAGGGGAAAGAATCAGCCCCAGCATTTT. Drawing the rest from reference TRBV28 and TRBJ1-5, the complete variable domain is DVKVTQSSRYLVKRTGEKVFLECVQDMDHENMFWYRQDPGLGLRLIYFSYDVKMKEKGDIPEGYSVSREKKERFSLILESASTNQTSMYLCASSSDRGKNQPQHFGDGTRLSIL.

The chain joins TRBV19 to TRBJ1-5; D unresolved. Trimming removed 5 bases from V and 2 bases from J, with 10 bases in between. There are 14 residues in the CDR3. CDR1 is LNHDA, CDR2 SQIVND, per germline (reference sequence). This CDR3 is CASSLREGNQPQHF. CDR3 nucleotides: TGTGCCAGTAGTCTAAGAGAGGGCAATCAGCCCCAGCATTTT.

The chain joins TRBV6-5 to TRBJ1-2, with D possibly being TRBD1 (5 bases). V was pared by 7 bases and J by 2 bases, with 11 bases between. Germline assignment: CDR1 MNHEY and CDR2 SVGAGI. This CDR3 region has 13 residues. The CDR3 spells CASKIQANYGYTF. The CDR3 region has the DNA TGTGCCAGCAAGATACAGGCAAACTATGGCTACACCTTC.

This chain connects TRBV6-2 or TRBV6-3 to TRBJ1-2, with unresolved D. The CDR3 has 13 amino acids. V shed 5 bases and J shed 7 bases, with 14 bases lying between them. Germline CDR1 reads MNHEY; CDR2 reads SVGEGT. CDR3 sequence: CASSRRESPGYTF. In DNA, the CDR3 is TGTGCCAGCAGTAGGAGGGAATCACCTGGCTACACCTTC.

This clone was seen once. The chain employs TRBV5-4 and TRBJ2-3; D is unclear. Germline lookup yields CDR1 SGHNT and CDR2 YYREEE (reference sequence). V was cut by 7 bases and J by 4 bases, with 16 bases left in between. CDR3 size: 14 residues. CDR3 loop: CASATDLVADTQYF. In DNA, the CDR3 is TGTGCCAGCGCCACCGACTTAGTCGCAGATACGCAGTATTTT.

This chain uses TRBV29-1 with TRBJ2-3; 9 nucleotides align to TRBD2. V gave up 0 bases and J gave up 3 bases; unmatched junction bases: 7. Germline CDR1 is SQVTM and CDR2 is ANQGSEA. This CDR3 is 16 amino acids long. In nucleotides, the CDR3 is TGCAGCGTTGAAGATCCCTGGCTAGCGGGAACAGATACGCAGTATTTT. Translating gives CSVEDPWLAGTDTQYF.

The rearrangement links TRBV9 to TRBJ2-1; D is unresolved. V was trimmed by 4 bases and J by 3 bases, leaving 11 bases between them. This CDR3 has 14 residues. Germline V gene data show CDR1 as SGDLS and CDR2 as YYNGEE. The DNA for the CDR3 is TGTGCCAGCAGCCCGAGTACAGACTACAATGAGCAGTTCTTC. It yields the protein CASSPSTDYNEQFF.

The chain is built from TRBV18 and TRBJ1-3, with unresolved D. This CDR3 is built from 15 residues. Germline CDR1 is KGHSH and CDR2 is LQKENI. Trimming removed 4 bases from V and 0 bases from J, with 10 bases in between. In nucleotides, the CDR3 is TGTGCCAGCTCACAATTAGAGAACTCTGGAAACACCATATATTTT. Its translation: CASSQLENSGNTIYF.

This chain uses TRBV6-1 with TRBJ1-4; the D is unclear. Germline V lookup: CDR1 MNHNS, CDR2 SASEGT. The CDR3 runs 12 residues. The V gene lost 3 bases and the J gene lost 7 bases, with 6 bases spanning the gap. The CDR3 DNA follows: TGTGCCAGCAGTGACAGTCTTGAAAAACTGTTTTTT. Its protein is CASSDSLEKLFF.